This TCR beta chain was captured by sequencing in a study of T cells in Graves' hyperthyroidism and ophthalmopathy. Hyperthyroidism in the patients, aged 18 to 65, was newly diagnosed and under 2 months in duration. Clinical symptoms, serum thyroxine, TRAb, thyroid ultrasound and orbital computed tomography informed diagnoses. Findings of the study overall: Onset of ophthalmopathy came a median roughly 6 months after the model predicted it. Most expanded thyroid clonotypes above 0.001 recurred in blood.

Regions amplified from RNA transcripts were the TCR beta CDR3 regions. Carried out on the TCR CDR3, a first-round RT-PCR used the HTBI primer set. One entry per CDR3 protein, called by TCRdb with MiXCR from the multiplex PCR reads. Among 300,000 to 400,000 distinct CDR3 sequences listed, approximately 15% were seen once. At least ten counts were recorded for this clonotype. The antigen remains undetermined. The source material was blood. The clonotype was recovered from a woman in her sixties with Graves' hyperthyroidism.

CDR3 sequence reads: CSARGRTSGTSGELFF. Here the CDR3 DNA reads TGCAGTGCTAGAGGACGAACTAGCGGGACATCCGGGGAGCTGTTTTTT. The rearrangement joins TRBV20-1 to TRBJ2-2, with 10 bases fitting TRBD2. The V and J ends lost 1 base and 6 bases, in that order; junction bases with no gene match: 8. This CDR3 comprises 16 residues. Germline V gives CDR1 DFQATT, CDR2 SNEGSKA (reference sequence).